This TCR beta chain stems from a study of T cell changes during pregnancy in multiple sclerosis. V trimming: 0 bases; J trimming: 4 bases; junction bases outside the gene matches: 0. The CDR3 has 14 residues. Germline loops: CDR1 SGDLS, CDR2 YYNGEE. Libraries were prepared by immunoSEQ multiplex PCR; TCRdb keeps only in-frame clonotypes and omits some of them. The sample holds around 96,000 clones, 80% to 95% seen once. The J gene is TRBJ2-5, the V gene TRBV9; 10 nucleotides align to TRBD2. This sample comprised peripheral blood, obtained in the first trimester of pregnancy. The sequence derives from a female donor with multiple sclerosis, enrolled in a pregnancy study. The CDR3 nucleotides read TGTGCCAGCAGCGTAGCTAGCGGGGGAGAGACCCAGTACTTC. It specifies CASSVASGGETQYF.